The entry below gives a single T cell receptor (beta chain) sequence along with its context. The antigen remains unidentified. Assay: immunoSEQ multiplex PCR; the TCRdb copy retains only in-frame clones and omits some. This sample yields about 2.3 million clones, of which approximately 95% are seen a single time; 0.39% belongs to the top ten. The sample comes from a study of shared clonotypes between healthy human individuals. Broader study findings: Naive subsets, compared against memory subsets, generally had larger estimated richness values.

This CDR3 comprises 17 residues. Germline CDR1 SGHTA, CDR2 FQGNSA. After removal of 3 bases from V and 5 bases from J, the junction contained 10 bases not matched to a gene. The source material was naive CD4+ T cells from PBMCs. Subset denoted: CD45RA+ positively selected. This chain uses TRBV7-2 with TRBJ2-3, with 11 nucleotides matching TRBD2. This TCR was sampled from a man aged 18 to 30 in good health. Some clones in this sample may be carry-over from other donors' samples. The DNA for the CDR3 is TGTGCCAGCAGCTTTATCACTAGCGGGAGACGGGTAGATACGCAGTATTTT. This codes for CASSFITSGRRVDTQYF. The full variable domain, with the rest looked up from reference TRBV7-2 and TRBJ2-3, is GAGVSQSPSNKVTEKGKDVELRCDPISGHTALYWYRQSLGQGLEFLIYFQGNSAPDKSGLPSDRFSAERTGGSVSTLTIQRTQQEDSAVYLCASSFITSGRRVDTQYFGPGTRLTVL.